One sample yielded the 11 T cell receptor beta chains listed below, sequenced in a study of monozygotic twins with inflammatory bowel disease. TCRdb reprocessed the 5' RACE reads and keeps a single row for each CDR3 protein, giving no DNA. Recorded for this sample: a few hundred thousand distinct CDR3 sequences. The sample consisted of blood. The receptors here all came from a human donor with ulcerative colitis or Crohn's disease, or a healthy co-twin of an affected twin (not recorded which).

V usage is TRBV5-1 and J usage is TRBJ2-2. CDR1 is SGHRS, CDR2 YFSETQ, per germline. This CDR3 has 14 amino acids. The CDR3 loop reads CASSPEFHAGELFF.

J is TRBJ2-6 and V is TRBV7-2. The CDR3 is 14 residues long. Germline V lookup: CDR1 SGHTA, CDR2 FQGNSA. The CDR3 sequence: CASSLITGANVLTF.

This rearrangement joins TRBV6-5 to TRBJ2-1; TCRdb lists TRBD1, though no DNA is available to test this call. The germline V gene encodes CDR1 MNHEY and CDR2 SVGAGI. CDR3 length: 15 residues. Here the CDR3 reads CASSYGRGVGNEQFF.

The chain joins TRBV6-1 to TRBJ2-2; TCRdb's assignment of TRBD1 cannot be checked, as there is no DNA. CDR3 length equals 14 residues. Germline V gives CDR1 MNHNS, CDR2 SASEGT. The CDR3 region is CASRSGQGTGELFF.

The chain uses TRBV7-9 and TRBJ2-7; TCRdb's D call of TRBD1 is untestable without DNA. CDR3 length: 13 residues. Germline V gene sequence: CDR1 SEHNR, CDR2 FQNEAQ (reference sequence). The CDR3 loop reads CASSSRPASFPYF.

The V and J genes are TRBV19 and TRBJ2-7. Germline V gene sequence: CDR1 LNHDA, CDR2 SQIVND (reference sequence). This CDR3 is built from 15 residues. The CDR3 spells CASSIIGNVVYEQYF.

The chain couples TRBV5-1 to TRBJ2-7. CDR3 size: 13 residues. The V gene's germline CDR1 is SGHRS and CDR2 YFSETQ. The CDR3 sequence: CASSRLGAYEQYF. Looking up the rest from reference TRBV5-1 and TRBJ2-7 gives the full variable domain: KAGVTQTPRYLIKTRGQQVTLSCSPISGHRSVSWYQQTPGQGLQFLFEYFSETQRNKGNFPGRFSGRQFSNSRSEMNVSTLELGDSALYLCASSRLGAYEQYFGPGTRLTVT.

J is TRBJ1-1 and V is TRBV5-1; without DNA, the TCRdb call of TRBD1 cannot be checked. The germline V gene has CDR1 SGHRS and CDR2 YFSETQ. This CDR3 contains 15 residues. The chain's CDR3 is CASSSQGGVVTEAFF.

This chain uses TRBV20-1 with TRBJ1-5; the D gene TCRdb calls, TRBD1, cannot be checked with no DNA. There are 15 residues in the CDR3. CDR1 is DFQATT and CDR2 is SNEGSKA in the germline V gene (reference sequence). The chain's CDR3 is CSARARVGYNQPQHF.

The rearrangement links TRBV5-1 to TRBJ1-2; the TCRdb call, TRBD1, lacks DNA for checking. Germline loops: CDR1 SGHRS, CDR2 YFSETQ. The CDR3 consists of 17 residues. The CDR3 loop is CASSLDDGDTRFYGYTF.

The chain has TRBV18 and TRBJ2-3; the TCRdb call, TRBD1, lacks DNA for checking. The length of the CDR3 is 14 residues. Germline CDR1 KGHSH, CDR2 LQKENI. This chain's CDR3 is CASSPGMSTDTQYF.